Following are 30 T cell receptor beta chains from one sample sequenced in a study of blood T cell repertoires in COVID-19 (dated by TCRdb to about 2020). The library relied on the immunoSEQ multiplex PCR assay. TCRdb provides this immuneACCESS table in a form limited to in-frame rearrangements. Some clones are lacking; in checked studies, under half of them reflect an unresolved V gene, and why the rest are absent is not known. Recorded for this sample are 180,000 or so clones; roughly 86% of them occurred a single time. Less than 1% of the sample comes from the top ten. The specimen sequenced was peripheral blood. The receptor set was obtained from a man between 18 and 29 years old with acute or convalescent COVID-19.

The gene calls are TRBV27 and TRBJ2-1; D perhaps matches TRBD1 (6 bases). The CDR3 runs 14 residues. Per the germline V gene, CDR1 is MNHEY and CDR2 is SMNVEV (reference sequence). V was pared by 6 bases and J by 3 bases, with 12 bases between. CDR3 in amino acids: CASRQGSFYNEQFF. The CDR3 coding sequence is TGTGCCAGCAGACAGGGATCTTTCTACAATGAGCAGTTCTTC.

The CDR3 loop reads CASSPHRIGIAGGDTQYF. CDR3 bases: TGTGCCAGCAGCCCCCATAGGATCGGAATAGCGGGGGGAGATACGCAGTATTTT. V gene TRBV9 combines with J gene TRBJ2-3, with 10 bases that match TRBD2. Germline V gene data show CDR1 as SGDLS and CDR2 as YYNGEE. V shed 4 bases, J shed 5 bases, and the junction held 16 bases outside the gene matches. The CDR3 is 18 amino acids.

The rearrangement uses TRBV11-3 and TRBJ1-1; D is perhaps TRBD1 (5 bases). Germline V gives CDR1 SGHNT, CDR2 YENEEA. The V end was cut by 5 bases, the J end by 1 base, with 8 bases between. The CDR3 is 13 residues long. The CDR3 here is CASSQTGNTEAFF. The CDR3 DNA sequence: TGTGCCAGCAGCCAAACAGGGAACACTGAAGCTTTCTTT.

The chain employs TRBV24-1 and TRBJ1-2; 12 nucleotides align to TRBD1. V lost 3 bases to trimming and J lost 2 bases; unmatched junction nucleotides: 6. Germline V gene lookup returns CDR1 KGHDR and CDR2 SFDVKD. The CDR3 runs to 17 residues. The CDR3 sequence: CATSDGTGGLKNYGYTF. CDR3 sequence (DNA): TGTGCCACCAGTGATGGGACAGGGGGCCTGAAAAACTATGGCTACACCTTC.

This clone came up a few times. J is TRBJ1-6 and V is TRBV7-8; D unresolved. Germline CDR1 and CDR2: SGHVS and FQNEAQ. The CDR3 spans 20 residues. Trimming took 0 bases from V and 0 from J, leaving 18 bases between them. CDR3: CASSLALSFTTSSYNSPLHF. CDR3 DNA sequence: TGTGCCAGCAGCTTAGCGCTGTCCTTCACTACTAGCTCCTATAATTCACCCCTCCACTTT. Looking up the rest from reference TRBV7-8 and TRBJ1-6 gives the full variable domain: GAGVSQSPRYKVAKRGQDVALRCDPISGHVSLFWYQQALGQGPEFLTYFQNEAQLDKSGLPSDRFFAERPEGSVSTLKIQRTQQEDSAVYLCASSLALSFTTSSYNSPLHFGNGTRLTVT.

V usage is TRBV7-9 and J usage is TRBJ1-1; unclear D gene. Germline values: CDR1 SEHNR, CDR2 FQNEAQ (reference sequence). The CDR3 sequence is 14 residues long. Trimming removed 5 bases from V and 4 bases from J, with 14 bases in between. CDR3 nucleotides: TGTGCCAGCAGCCCGCAGCTTGAGGGCACTGAAGCTTTCTTT. Its translation: CASSPQLEGTEAFF. The whole variable domain, filled in from reference TRBV7-9 and TRBJ1-1, reads DTGVSQNPRHKITKRGQNVTFRCDPISEHNRLYWYRQTLGQGPEFLTYFQNEAQLEKSRLLSDRFSAERPKGSFSTLEIQRTEQGDSAMYLCASSPQLEGTEAFFGQGTRLTVV.

This clone turned up a few times. The gene calls are TRBV2 and TRBJ1-5, with D maybe TRBD1 (6 bases). The germline CDR1 and CDR2 sequences are SNHLY and FYNNEI. This CDR3 region has 15 residues. V was cut by 6 bases and J by 0 bases, with 12 bases left in between. The CDR3 sequence is CASRRTDNSNQPQHF. CDR3 coding DNA: TGTGCCAGCAGGCGGACAGATAATAGCAATCAGCCCCAGCATTTT.

The DNA for the CDR3 is TGTGCCAGCAGCCCGATGCGACTGCATTACGAGCAGTACTTC. Its protein product is CASSPMRLHYEQYF. The rearrangement links TRBV7-8 to TRBJ2-7, with D unresolved. Germline V gene lookup returns CDR1 SGHVS and CDR2 FQNEAQ. V was shortened by 5 bases and J by 4 bases, with 15 bases between the two germline ends. This CDR3 has 14 amino acids.

The chain combines TRBV7-8 with TRBJ1-6, with D hard to call. V dropped 5 bases and J dropped 5 bases, with 13 bases sitting between them. This CDR3 has 15 residues. Germline assignment: CDR1 SGHVS and CDR2 FQNEAQ. For the CDR3, the DNA is TGTGCCAGCAGCCTTCTGACACCTAATAATTCACCCCTCCACTTT. Protein sequence: CASSLLTPNNSPLHF.

The chain carries TRBV11-2 and TRBJ2-7, with D possibly being TRBD2 (6 bases). Trimming cost V 2 bases and J 3 bases, with 8 bases left between them. CDR1 is SGHAT, CDR2 FQNNGV, per germline. The CDR3 runs 13 residues. The CDR3 nucleotides are TGTGCCAGCAGCTTAAGGAGGGACTACGAGCAGTACGTC. This translates into CASSLRRDYEQYV.

This chain uses TRBV4-1 with TRBJ1-2; maybe TRBD1 (6 bases). Trimming shortened V by 1 base and J by 7 bases, and 13 bases separated the two germline ends. The length of the CDR3 is 14 residues. Germline lookup yields CDR1 MGHRA and CDR2 YSYEKL. CDR3 in DNA: TGCGCCAGCAGCCAAGTCGAAGGACAGAGTGGCTACACCTTC. It translates to CASSQVEGQSGYTF.

This sequence joins TRBV25-1 and TRBJ2-3; no clear D. CDR1 and CDR2 (germline): MGHDK, SYGVNS. Trimming stripped 5 bases from V and 1 base from J, with 7 bases between. CDR3 length equals 13 residues. The CDR3 loop is CASSNTRTDTQYF. CDR3 DNA sequence: TGTGCCAGCAGTAACACACGCACAGATACGCAGTATTTT.

The CDR3 sequence is CASSLTPPRKETQYF. The CDR3 DNA is TGTGCCAGCAGCTTAACCCCGCCGCGGAAAGAGACCCAGTACTTC. This chain links TRBV7-3 with TRBJ2-5, with D uncertain. The germline CDR1 and CDR2 sequences are SGHTA and FQGTGA. The CDR3 length is 15 residues. With 0 bases removed from V and 3 bases from J, the gap between germline ends came to 11 bases.

This clone showed up just once. V gene TRBV28 combines with J gene TRBJ1-2; D is perhaps TRBD1 (5 bases). CDR3 size: 13 residues. Looked up from germline, CDR1 is MDHEN and CDR2 is SYDVKM. Trimming cost V 6 bases and J 4 bases, with 12 bases left between them. The CDR3 loop reads CASSLGGAYGYTF. The CDR3 DNA reads TGTGCCAGCAGCTTGGGAGGGGCCTATGGCTACACCTTC.

A word on this clone: Other DNA sequences of this sample code for an identical CDR3. The V call is TRBV18, the J call TRBJ2-5, with a weak D call TRBD1 (6 bases). V dropped 4 bases and J dropped 2 bases, with 8 bases sitting between them. The CDR3 contains 13 residues. Per germline, CDR1 KGHSH and CDR2 LQKENI. The chain's CDR3 is CASSRTVQETQYF. The CDR3 nucleotides read TGTGCCAGCTCACGGACAGTTCAAGAGACCCAGTACTTC.

The J gene is TRBJ1-1, the V gene TRBV6-1; 9 positions agree with TRBD1. The germline gives CDR1 MNHNS, CDR2 SASEGT. Losses at the gene ends were 1 base for V and 7 bases for J; bases not matched to a gene: 4. The CDR3 contains 14 residues. The CDR3 loop is CASSEGTGDREAFF. CDR3 nucleotide sequence: TGTGCCAGCAGTGAAGGGACAGGGGATCGTGAAGCTTTCTTT.

This clone was detected once. The V call is TRBV30, the J call TRBJ1-4; TRBD1 is a possible D gene (5 bases). The V end was cut by 4 bases, the J end by 0 bases, with 12 bases between. Germline V lookup: CDR1 GTSNPN, CDR2 SVGIG (reference sequence). The CDR3 loop spans 15 amino acids. CDR3 sequence: CAWNGGRTTNEKLFF. In DNA, the CDR3 is TGTGCCTGGAACGGGGGGAGGACAACTAATGAAAAACTGTTTTTT.

The gene calls are TRBV3-1 (or the pseudogene TRBV3-2) and TRBJ2-7, with a possible D match to TRBD1 (6 bases). The CDR3 length is 15 residues. Germline CDR1 LGHDT, CDR2 YNNKEL (reference sequence). The ends were cut back, 0 bases at V and 4 bases at J, with 13 bases in the middle. CDR3 coding DNA: TGTGCCAGCAGCCAAGATTTAACAGGGTGGTACGAGCAGTACTTC. It yields the protein CASSQDLTGWYEQYF.

The chain joins TRBV2 to TRBJ1-2; D gene unclear. The CDR3 is made up of 13 amino acids. Germline V gene sequence: CDR1 SNHLY, CDR2 FYNNEI. V was pared by 6 bases and J by 1 base, with 9 bases between. CDR3 nucleotide sequence: TGTGCCAGCAGAGACACCGGTAACTATGGCTACACCTTC. It translates to CASRDTGNYGYTF.

The genes are TRBV28 and TRBJ1-2; 7 bases match TRBD1. CDR1 is MDHEN and CDR2 is SYDVKM in the germline V gene. The J segment lost 4 bases and the V segment lost 6 bases, leaving 8 bases of the junction unmatched. The CDR3 is made up of 14 amino acids. CDR3 loop: CASSPTRDSYGYTF. CDR3 coding DNA: TGTGCCAGCAGCCCGACCCGGGACAGCTATGGCTACACCTTC.

The V and J genes are TRBV7-9 and TRBJ2-6, with D unresolved. Germline values: CDR1 SEHNR, CDR2 FQNEAQ (reference sequence). The CDR3 consists of 17 residues. The ends were cut back, 2 bases at V and 0 bases at J, with 11 bases in the middle. The CDR3 loop reads CASSLSSGLSGANVLTF. The CDR3 DNA is TGTGCCAGCAGCTTAAGTTCAGGTCTCTCTGGGGCCAACGTCCTGACTTTC.

This chain uses TRBV12-5 with TRBJ2-5, with TRBD2 identical over 14 bases. With 8 bases clipped from V and 2 bases from J, the junction kept 4 bases outside the gene matches. The V gene's germline CDR1 is LGHNT and CDR2 FRNRAP. This CDR3 region has 15 residues. DNA of the CDR3: TGTGCTAGTCGGACTAGCGGGGGGAATCAAGAGACCCAGTACTTC. Protein product: CASRTSGGNQETQYF. Variable domain in full (rest from reference TRBV12-5 and TRBJ2-5): DARVTQTPRHKVTEMGQEVTMRCQPILGHNTVFWYRQTMMQGLELLAYFRNRAPLDDSGMPKDRFSAEMPDATLATLKIQPSEPRDSAVYFCASRTSGGNQETQYFGPGTRLLVL.

This sequence joins TRBV30 and TRBJ2-3; the D is unclear. The CDR3 contains 15 residues. The germline gives CDR1 GTSNPN, CDR2 SVGIG (reference sequence). V was shortened by 3 bases and J by 0 bases, with 13 bases between the two germline ends. In DNA, the CDR3 is TGTGCCTGGAGCTCTGGTGAAGCTAGCACAGATACGCAGTATTTT. Protein sequence: CAWSSGEASTDTQYF.

The rearrangement joins TRBV5-1 to TRBJ2-5; D uncertain. Germline CDR1 and CDR2: SGHRS and YFSETQ. There are 11 residues in the CDR3. V dropped 0 bases and J dropped 7 bases, with 4 bases sitting between them. In DNA form, the CDR3 reads TGCGCCAGCAGCTTGGACGGGACCCAGTACTTC. Translating it yields CASSLDGTQYF.

V usage is TRBV7-6 and J usage is TRBJ1-5; the D is unclear. The V gene lost 0 bases and the J gene lost 3 bases, with 9 bases spanning the gap. In germline, CDR1 is SGHVS, CDR2 FNYEAQ. This CDR3 comprises 15 residues. In nucleotides, the CDR3 is TGTGCCAGCAGCTTAGCCCCCGGAGCCAATCAGCCCCAGCATTTT. It yields the protein CASSLAPGANQPQHF.

This rearrangement joins TRBV28 to TRBJ1-1; 8 nucleotides agree with TRBD1. In germline, CDR1 is MDHEN, CDR2 SYDVKM. V lost 5 bases, J lost 1 base, and 18 bases stayed unmatched. The CDR3 is 19 residues long. Written as DNA, the CDR3 is TGTGCCAGCAGTCCATTACACTATAGGAGACAGGGGAAGAACACTGAAGCTTTCTTT. Its translation is CASSPLHYRRQGKNTEAFF.

The chain joins TRBV20-1 to TRBJ1-3; TRBD1 is a possible D gene (5 bases). V was trimmed by 6 bases and J by 4 bases, leaving 7 bases between them. Germline CDR1 is DFQATT and CDR2 is SNEGSKA (reference sequence). CDR3 length: 11 residues. CDR3 DNA sequence: TGCAGTGCACGGACAGGAAACACCATATATTTT. Protein: CSARTGNTIYF.

The chain has TRBV7-8 and TRBJ1-3; tentative D call: TRBD1 (5 bases). Per the germline V gene, CDR1 is SGHVS and CDR2 is FQNEAQ. The CDR3 is 16 residues long. Trimming took 1 base from V and 0 from J, leaving 10 bases between them. CDR3 nucleotide sequence: TGTGCCAGCAGCTTAGGAGGCGGACACTCTGGAAACACCATATATTTT. Amino acid sequence: CASSLGGGHSGNTIYF.

This clone was detected once. This chain joins TRBV12-5 and TRBJ1-2, with D maybe TRBD1 (6 bases). The CDR3 loop spans 14 amino acids. V lost 4 bases and J lost 8, with 17 bases in between. The germline CDR1 and CDR2 sequences are LGHNT and FRNRAP. DNA of the CDR3: TGTGCTAGTGGTTCACAGGGCTGGGCTAAGGGCTACACCTTC. Residues: CASGSQGWAKGYTF.

The chain employs TRBV7-2 and TRBJ1-5, with 8 bases fitting TRBD1. V lost 3 bases, J lost 4 bases, and 11 bases stayed unmatched. CDR3 length equals 17 residues. Germline V gives CDR1 SGHTA, CDR2 FQGNSA. The CDR3 nucleotides read TGTGCCAGCAGCTTGGAAAACAGGGGGATAGGGAATCAGCCCCAGCATTTT. It encodes CASSLENRGIGNQPQHF.